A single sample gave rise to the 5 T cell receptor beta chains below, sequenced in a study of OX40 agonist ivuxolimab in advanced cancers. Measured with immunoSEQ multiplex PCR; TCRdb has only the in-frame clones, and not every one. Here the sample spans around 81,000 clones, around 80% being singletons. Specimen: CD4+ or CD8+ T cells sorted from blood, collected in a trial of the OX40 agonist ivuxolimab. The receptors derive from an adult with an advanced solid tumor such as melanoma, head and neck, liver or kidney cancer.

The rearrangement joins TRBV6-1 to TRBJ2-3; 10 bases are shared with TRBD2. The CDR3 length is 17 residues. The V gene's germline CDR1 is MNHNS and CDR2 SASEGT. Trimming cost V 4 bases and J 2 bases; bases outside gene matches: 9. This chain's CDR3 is CASSALAGALPTDTQYF. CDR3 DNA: TGTGCCAGCAGTGCCCTAGCGGGAGCCCTCCCCACAGATACGCAGTATTTT.

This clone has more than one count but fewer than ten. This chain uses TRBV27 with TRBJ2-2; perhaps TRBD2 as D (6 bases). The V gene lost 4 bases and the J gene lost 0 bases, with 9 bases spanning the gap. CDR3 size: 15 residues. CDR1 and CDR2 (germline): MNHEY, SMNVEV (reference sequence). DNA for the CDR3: TGTGCCAGCAGTTCGACTAGTCCGAACACCGGGGAGCTGTTTTTT. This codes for CASSSTSPNTGELFF.

Here the CDR3 reads CASSRTDYTGELFF. The CDR3 DNA reads TGTGCCAGCAGCCGGACAGACTACACCGGGGAGCTGTTTTTT. The rearrangement links TRBV7-2 to TRBJ2-2; D is perhaps TRBD1 (6 bases). CDR3 length: 14 residues. V shed 5 bases and J shed 3 bases, with 10 bases lying between them. From germline, CDR1 is SGHTA and CDR2 FQGNSA.

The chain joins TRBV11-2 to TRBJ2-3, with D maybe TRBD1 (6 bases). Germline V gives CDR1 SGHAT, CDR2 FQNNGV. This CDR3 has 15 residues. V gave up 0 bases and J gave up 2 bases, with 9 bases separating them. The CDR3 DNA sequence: TGTGCCAGCAGCTTAGATCAGGGACACACAGATACGCAGTATTTT. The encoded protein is CASSLDQGHTDTQYF.

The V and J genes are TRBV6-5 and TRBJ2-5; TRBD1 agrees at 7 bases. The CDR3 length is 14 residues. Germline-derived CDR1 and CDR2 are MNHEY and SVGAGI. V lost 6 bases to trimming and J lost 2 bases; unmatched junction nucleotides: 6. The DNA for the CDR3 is TGTGCCAGCAGCCCAACAGGGGTTCAAGAGACCCAGTACTTC. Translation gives CASSPTGVQETQYF.